The subject of this entry is one TCR beta chain. Its antigen is unidentified. Per the original methods: Because ImmunoSEQ provided only junction sequences with no quality scores, the filtering differed. Sequencing used immunoSEQ multiplex PCR; TCRdb keeps in-frame clones, though not all of them. V, J and clone size are those of that table, while D and trimming were read from the DNA. Of about 2.3 million clones listed, more than 85% are singletons. The data are from a study of shared clonotypes between healthy human individuals. Study-level results: The authors sampled blood alone, and tissue repertoires likely differ.

Germline CDR1 SEHNR, CDR2 FQNEAQ (reference sequence). V dropped 2 bases and J dropped 6 bases, with 16 bases sitting between them. This CDR3 has 15 amino acids. The chain carries TRBV7-9 and TRBJ1-1; perhaps TRBD1 as D (5 bases). The sequencing sample was made of naive CD4+ T cells from PBMCs. The subset denotes: CD45RA+ positively selected. The receptor was derived from a man aged 18 to 29 in good health. Some clones in this sample may be carry-over from other donors' samples. This CDR3 reads CASSLRQSLSAEAFF. For the CDR3, the DNA is TGTGCCAGCAGCTTAAGACAGAGCTTGTCGGCTGAAGCTTTCTTT.